Listed below are T cell receptor beta chains from one sample, sequenced in a study of blood T cells in healthy people across ages. TCRdb passed the 5' RACE reads through MiXCR, listing each CDR3 protein once. In the table there are roughly 1 million distinct CDR3 sequences, about 23% of which are singletons. Separately, the same data were catalogued under a study of T cells of mothers and their children.

Sequencing was done on a sample of blood. These receptors all stem from a girl aged 2-9 years in good health. CDR3s include the opening cysteine and the closing phenylalanine or tryptophan. A D gene is named only where the DNA matches it firmly. A row's size may be missing; if present it is once, few, many or a size class.

14	TRBD2	TRBV6-1	TRBJ2-3	once	TGTGCCAGCATAGCGGGAGGGTACTCAGATACGCAGTATTTT	CASIAGGYSDTQYF
15	-	TRBV12-3/TRBV12-4	TRBJ2-1	-	TGTGCCAGCAGTTTAAGCACGGGCAGGGACAATGAGCAGTTCTTC	CASSLSTGRDNEQFF
16	TRBD1	TRBV7-9	TRBJ1-2	few	TGTGCCAGCAGCTTAGCGGTGGGACAGCCGATCTATGGCTACACCTTC	CASSLAVGQPIYGYTF
16	-	TRBV27	TRBJ1-2	few	TGTGCCAGCAGCAGTTCCGACAGGTCACCTAACTATGGCTACACCTTC	CASSSSDRSPNYGYTF
15	-	TRBV5-6	TRBJ1-5	few	TGTGCCAGCAGCAAACTCCGGGACTTCAATCAGCCCCAGCATTTT	CASSKLRDFNQPQHF
15	TRBD1	TRBV7-9	TRBJ1-2	few	TGTGCCAGCAGACCAACGACAGGGGCTATACAGGGCTACACCTTC	CASRPTTGAIQGYTF
16	-	TRBV7-3	TRBJ1-3	-	TGTGCCAGCACCTGGGCCTGGGATAAGCGTGGAAACACCATATATTTT	CASTWAWDKRGNTIYF
14	-	TRBV11-2	TRBJ2-3	-	TGTGCCAGCAGCCTTTTGGTATCGTCGGATACGCAGTATTTT	CASSLLVSSDTQYF
16	-	TRBV7-2	TRBJ2-1	few	TGTGCCAGCAGCTTCAGCGGGACAGCCGTCTACAATGAGCAGTTCTTC	CASSFSGTAVYNEQFF
15	-	TRBV7-6	TRBJ2-5	once	TGTGCCAGCAGCTTAGTGGCGGGACAAGGATCCAAGGCGTTCTTC	CASSLVAGQGSKAFF
14	TRBD2	TRBV5-6	TRBJ2-5	-	TGTGCCAGCAGCTTGGTGCGACTAGCTGGGACCCAGTACTTC	CASSLVRLAGTQYF
17	-	TRBV20-1	TRBJ2-7	-	TGCAGTGCCCATTCCGGGCCACGATCTATTGAGGACTACGAGCAGTACTTC	CSAHSGPRSIEDYEQYF
15	-	TRBV5-6	TRBJ1-1	few	TGTGCCAGCAGCTTTCCAGGGCGAATGAACACTGAAGCTTTCTTT	CASSFPGRMNTEAFF
18	TRBD2	TRBV7-3	TRBJ2-5	-	TGTGCCAGCAGCATTGGACTAGCGGGGGGGCCTGGTGGAGAGACCCAGTACTTC	CASSIGLAGGPGGETQYF
14	-	TRBV29-1	TRBJ1-1	-	TGCAGCGTTGTCGTATGGGACATCCGGATTGAAGCTTTCTTT	CSVVVWDIRIEAFF
18	-	TRBV12-3/TRBV12-4	TRBJ2-6	many	TGTGCCAGCAGTTTAGGGGCAGCCCGACCTTCTGGGGCCAACGTCCTGACTTTC	CASSLGAARPSGANVLTF
16	TRBD1	TRBV5-1	TRBJ1-1	-	TGCGCCAGCAGGCCCGGACAGGGGCACATGAACACTGAAGCTTTCTTT	CASRPGQGHMNTEAFF
12	-	TRBV29-1	TRBJ2-1	-	TGCAGCGTTGAATATCGGGGAAATGAGCAGTTCTTC	CSVEYRGNEQFF
15	-	TRBV28	TRBJ1-1	-	TGTGCCAGCAGACCCGCGACGACGCGGGACACTGAAGCTTTCTTT	CASRPATTRDTEAFF
15	-	TRBV6-1	TRBJ1-4	few	TGTGCCAGCAGTGGCGGGGTCGGGTCTAATGAAAAACTGTTTTTT	CASSGGVGSNEKLFF
13	-	TRBV14	TRBJ1-1	few	TGTGCCAGCAGCTGGGCAGGCCAAATTGAAGCTTTCTTT	CASSWAGQIEAFF
15	TRBD1	TRBV7-9	TRBJ1-1	-	TGTGCCAGCAGCTTAGTACGGGGACAGGGGAAGGAAGCTTTCTTT	CASSLVRGQGKEAFF
17	-	TRBV5-1	TRBJ2-2	few	TGCGCCAGCAGCTTCCTTATTGTGCGGGGGAACACCGGGGAGCTGTTTTTT	CASSFLIVRGNTGELFF
11	-	TRBV20-1	TRBJ1-2	few	TGCAGTGCTAGAGGCGAGGGAGGCTACACCTTC	CSARGEGGYTF
13	-	TRBV24-1	TRBJ2-5	-	TGTGCCACCAGTGAATATGGACTTGAGACCCAGTACTTC	CATSEYGLETQYF
13	-	TRBV10-3	TRBJ2-5	few	TGTGCCATCAGTCCGGACTTCCAAGAGACCCAGTACTTC	CAISPDFQETQYF
15	TRBD1	TRBV12-3/TRBV12-4	TRBJ1-2	few	TGTGCCAGCAGTTTTGGGCAGGGGGCAGACTATGGCTACACCTTC	CASSFGQGADYGYTF
13	-	TRBV7-9	TRBJ1-6	-	TGTGCCAGCAGCTCCAGCACAGTTTCACCCCTCCACTTT	CASSSSTVSPLHF
13	-	TRBV29-1	TRBJ1-1	-	TGCAGCGTTGGCGAGGGCGGTGGGACTGAAGCTTTCTTT	CSVGEGGGTEAFF
14	-	TRBV28	TRBJ1-1	many	TGCGCCAGCAGCTTGGGCGGGAAGAACACTGAAGCTTTCTTT	CASSLGGKNTEAFF
19	TRBD2	TRBV12-3/TRBV12-4	TRBJ2-1	-	TGTGCCAGCAGTGTAACTAGCGGGCGACCCCGAAGCTCCTACAATGCGCAGTTCTTC	CASSVTSGRPRSSYNAQFF
15	TRBD1	TRBV7-2	TRBJ2-2	-	TGTGCCAGCAGCACCCGGACAGGGAACACCGGGGAGCTGTTTTTT	CASSTRTGNTGELFF
13	-	TRBV29-1	TRBJ1-3	-	TGCAGCGTTGAGCCGGGGACTGGAAACACCATATATTTT	CSVEPGTGNTIYF
14	-	TRBV6-6	TRBJ1-2	-	TGTGCCAGCAGTTACACACAGGGCAACTATGGCTACACCTTC	CASSYTQGNYGYTF
13	TRBD1	TRBV12-3/TRBV12-4	TRBJ2-1	-	TGTGCCAGCAGTGCGGGACAGGGACATGAGCAGTTCTTC	CASSAGQGHEQFF
13	-	TRBV29-1	TRBJ1-1	few	TGCAGCGTTCCTCAGGGGCGGGACACTGAAGCTTTCTTT	CSVPQGRDTEAFF
13	-	TRBV5-1	TRBJ2-5	-	TGCGCCAGCAGCGACGACAGCGAAGAGACCCAGTACTTC	CASSDDSEETQYF
16	TRBD2	TRBV5-1	TRBJ2-1	few	TGCGCCAGCAACCAGGCTAGCGGGGGGAACTTCAATGAGCAGTTCTTC	CASNQASGGNFNEQFF
16	-	TRBV6-2/TRBV6-3	TRBJ2-1	once	TGTGCCAGCAGTTACTCGGCTGCAAGGTTTGGCGGAGAGCAGTTCTTC	CASSYSAARFGGEQFF
15	-	TRBV20-1	TRBJ1-2	few	TGCAGTGCTAGTGGGGTTGAGGGCCCGGCCTATGGCTACACCTTC	CSASGVEGPAYGYTF
14	-	TRBV12-3/TRBV12-4	TRBJ2-7	many	TGTGCCAGCAGCGGTGACACTCAAGTCTACGAGCAGTACTTC	CASSGDTQVYEQYF
18	TRBD1	TRBV4-1	TRBJ2-3	few	TGCGCCAGCAGCCAAGGAGGAGGACAGGGGGCGCGCACAGATACGCAGTATTTT	CASSQGGGQGARTDTQYF
17	-	TRBV3-1	TRBJ2-1	-	TGTGCCAGCAGCCAAGATTCCGGGTTACTGTCCTACAATGAGCAGTTCTTC	CASSQDSGLLSYNEQFF
15	TRBD2	TRBV19	TRBJ2-1	-	TGTGCCAGTAGTATAGGGGCTAGCGGATACAATGAGCAGTTCTTC	CASSIGASGYNEQFF